A selection of T cell receptor beta chains follows, all from one sample in a study of T cells after yellow fever vaccination. Via MiXCR, TCRdb re-called the 5' RACE reads, giving one row per CDR3 protein. The profile shows 500,000 to 700,000 distinct CDR3 sequences, under 25% of them singletons. The source material was PBMCs, sampled 15 days after the yellow fever booster vaccination. The receptors were sampled from a man aged 25 to 40 who received the YFV17D yellow fever vaccine. CDR3s include the opening cysteine and the closing phenylalanine or tryptophan. The D gene is left open where the match is weak. Rows give clone size only sometimes, using once, few, many, or a class for an expanded clone.

d_call clone_size j_call v_call cdr3_aa cdr3_nt
TRBD2 few TRBJ2-3 TRBV20-1 CSASGVGTSSTDTQYF TGCAGTGCTAGCGGGGTGGGGACTAGTTCCACAGATACGCAGTATTTT
. few TRBJ2-7 TRBV20-1 CSARTGLSDYEQYF TGCAGTGCTAGAACCGGGCTGTCTGACTACGAGCAGTACTTC
TRBD2 . TRBJ2-3 TRBV7-8 CASSSPAGGSTDTQYF TGTGCCAGCAGCTCCCCAGCGGGAGGGAGCACAGATACGCAGTATTTT
. . TRBJ2-5 TRBV5-1 CASSLPRTGRETQYF TGCGCCAGCAGCTTGCCGCGAACCGGAAGAGAGACCCAGTACTTC
. few TRBJ2-2 TRBV27 CASSLGAASGELFF TGTGCCAGCAGTTTAGGCGCGGCTTCCGGGGAGCTGTTTTTT
TRBD2 . TRBJ2-3 TRBV20-1 CSARTSGRGRADTQYF TGCAGTGCCAGGACTAGCGGGAGAGGAAGGGCAGATACGCAGTATTTT
. . TRBJ2-3 TRBV4-1 CASSQDVGDPDTQYF TGCGCCAGCAGCCAAGATGTTGGGGATCCAGATACGCAGTATTTT
. . TRBJ2-1 TRBV12-5 CASGFVWGEQFF TGTGCTAGTGGTTTCGTATGGGGAGAGCAGTTCTTC
. . TRBJ2-1 TRBV6-2/TRBV6-3 CASSRDPRLPRNEQFF TGTGCCAGCAGTCGAGATCCCCGTTTGCCCCGCAATGAGCAGTTCTTC
. . TRBJ2-7 TRBV12-3/TRBV12-4 CASSWTDTYEQYF TGTGCCAGCAGTTGGACAGATACCTACGAGCAGTACTTC
TRBD1 . TRBJ1-1 TRBV5-1 CASSLGPDREGEAFF TGCGCCAGCAGCTTGGGACCTGACAGGGAGGGCGAAGCTTTCTTT